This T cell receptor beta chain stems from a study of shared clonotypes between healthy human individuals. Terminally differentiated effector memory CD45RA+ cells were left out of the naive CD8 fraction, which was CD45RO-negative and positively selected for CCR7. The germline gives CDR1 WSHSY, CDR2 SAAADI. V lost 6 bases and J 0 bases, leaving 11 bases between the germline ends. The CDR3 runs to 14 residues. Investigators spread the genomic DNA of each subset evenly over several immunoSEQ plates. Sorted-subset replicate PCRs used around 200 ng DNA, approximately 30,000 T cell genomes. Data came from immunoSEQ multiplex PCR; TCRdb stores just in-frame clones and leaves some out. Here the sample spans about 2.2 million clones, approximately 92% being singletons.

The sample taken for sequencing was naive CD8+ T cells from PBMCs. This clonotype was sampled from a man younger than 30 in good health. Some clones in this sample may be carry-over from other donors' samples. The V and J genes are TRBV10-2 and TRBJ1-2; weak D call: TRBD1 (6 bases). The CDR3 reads CASSRTATNYGYTF. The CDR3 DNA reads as TGCGCCAGCAGCCGGACAGCTACTAACTATGGCTACACCTTC.